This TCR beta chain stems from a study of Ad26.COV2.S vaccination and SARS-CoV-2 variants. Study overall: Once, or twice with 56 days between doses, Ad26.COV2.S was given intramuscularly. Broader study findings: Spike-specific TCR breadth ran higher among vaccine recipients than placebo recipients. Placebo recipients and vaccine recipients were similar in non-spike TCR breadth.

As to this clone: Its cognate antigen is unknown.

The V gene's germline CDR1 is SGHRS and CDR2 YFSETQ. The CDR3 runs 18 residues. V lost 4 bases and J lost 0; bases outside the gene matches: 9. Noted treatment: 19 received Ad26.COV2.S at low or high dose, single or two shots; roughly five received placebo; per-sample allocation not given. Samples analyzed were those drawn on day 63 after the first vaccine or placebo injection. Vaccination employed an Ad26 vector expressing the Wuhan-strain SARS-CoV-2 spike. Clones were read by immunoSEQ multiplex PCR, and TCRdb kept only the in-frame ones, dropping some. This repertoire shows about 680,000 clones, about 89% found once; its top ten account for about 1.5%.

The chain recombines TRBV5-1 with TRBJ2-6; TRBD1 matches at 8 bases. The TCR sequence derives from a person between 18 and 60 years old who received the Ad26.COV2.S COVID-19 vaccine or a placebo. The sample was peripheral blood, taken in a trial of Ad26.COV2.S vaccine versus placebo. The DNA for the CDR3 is TGCGCCAGCAGCCCGACCGGGACAGGAACCTCTGGGGCCAACGTCCTGACTTTC. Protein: CASSPTGTGTSGANVLTF.